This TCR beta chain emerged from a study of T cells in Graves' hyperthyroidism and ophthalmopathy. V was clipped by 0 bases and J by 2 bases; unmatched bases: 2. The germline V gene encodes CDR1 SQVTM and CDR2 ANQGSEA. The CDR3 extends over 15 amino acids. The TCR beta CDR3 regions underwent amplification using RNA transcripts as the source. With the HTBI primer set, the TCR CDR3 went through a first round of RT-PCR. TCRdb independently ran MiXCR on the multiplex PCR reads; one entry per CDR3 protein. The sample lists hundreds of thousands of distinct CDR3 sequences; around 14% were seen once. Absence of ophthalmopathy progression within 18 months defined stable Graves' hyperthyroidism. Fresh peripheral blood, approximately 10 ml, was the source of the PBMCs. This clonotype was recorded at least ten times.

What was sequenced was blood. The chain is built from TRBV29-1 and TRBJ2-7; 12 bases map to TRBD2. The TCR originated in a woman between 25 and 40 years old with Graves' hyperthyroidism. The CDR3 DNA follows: TGCAGCGTTGAAGAGACTAGCGGGAGAGCCTACGAGCAGTACTTC. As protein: CSVEETSGRAYEQYF.